The clone carrying this T cell receptor beta chain was seen more than once but under ten times. What it binds is unknown. The CDR3 runs to 13 residues. CDR1 is MNHNS and CDR2 is SASEGT in the germline V gene. Trimming stripped 9 bases from V and 5 bases from J, with 16 bases between. The PCR contained 60 Vbeta and 13 Jbeta primers. Generated by immunoSEQ multiplex PCR, the TCRdb table keeps only in-frame clones and is missing some. Among 95,000 to 100,000 clones listed, under 80% were seen once. The data originate from a study of cytomegalovirus exposure and HLA in healthy donors. Findings and caveats of the study: Because they were indistinguishable, some V segments, including TRBV6-2 and TRBV6-3, were excluded. A further, later analysis showed that HLA-associated TCR beta chains (compared with equally common others) were more clonally expanded.

Sequencing was carried out using PBMCs. V gene TRBV6-1 combines with J gene TRBJ1-2; a possible D gene is TRBD1 (5 bases). The receptor's source is a man in his forties in good health and CMV-seronegative. As DNA, the CDR3 is TGTGCCAGTGGGGGGGTCGAGAGGTATGGCTACACCTTC. It translates to CASGGVERYGYTF.